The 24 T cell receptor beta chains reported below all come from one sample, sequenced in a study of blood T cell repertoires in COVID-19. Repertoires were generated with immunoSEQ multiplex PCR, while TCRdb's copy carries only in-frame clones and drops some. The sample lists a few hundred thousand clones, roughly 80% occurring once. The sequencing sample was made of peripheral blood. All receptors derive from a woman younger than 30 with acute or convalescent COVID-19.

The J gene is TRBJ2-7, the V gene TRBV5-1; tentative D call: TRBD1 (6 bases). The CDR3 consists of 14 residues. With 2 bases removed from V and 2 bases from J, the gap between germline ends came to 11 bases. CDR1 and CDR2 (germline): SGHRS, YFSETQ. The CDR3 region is CASSFDRPTYEQYF. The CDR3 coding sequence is TGCGCCAGCAGCTTTGACAGGCCGACCTACGAGCAGTACTTC.

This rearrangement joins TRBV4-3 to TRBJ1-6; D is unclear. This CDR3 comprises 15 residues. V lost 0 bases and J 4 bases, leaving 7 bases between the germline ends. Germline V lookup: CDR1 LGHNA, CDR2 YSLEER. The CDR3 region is CASSQEPVYNSPLHF. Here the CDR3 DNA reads TGCGCCAGCAGCCAAGAACCGGTGTATAATTCACCCCTCCACTTT.

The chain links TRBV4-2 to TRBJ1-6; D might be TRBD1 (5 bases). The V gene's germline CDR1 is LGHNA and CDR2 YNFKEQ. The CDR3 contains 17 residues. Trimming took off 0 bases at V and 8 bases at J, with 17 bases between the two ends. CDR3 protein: CASSQDNRGGGDSPLHF. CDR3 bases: TGTGCCAGCAGCCAAGATAACCGGGGGGGAGGGGATTCACCCCTCCACTTT.

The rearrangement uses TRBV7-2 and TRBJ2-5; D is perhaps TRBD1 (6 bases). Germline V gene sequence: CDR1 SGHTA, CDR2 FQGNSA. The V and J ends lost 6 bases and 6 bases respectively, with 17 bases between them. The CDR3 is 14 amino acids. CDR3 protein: CASSQNRVRQTQYF. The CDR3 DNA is TGTGCCAGCAGTCAAAACAGGGTGCGGCAGACCCAGTACTTC.

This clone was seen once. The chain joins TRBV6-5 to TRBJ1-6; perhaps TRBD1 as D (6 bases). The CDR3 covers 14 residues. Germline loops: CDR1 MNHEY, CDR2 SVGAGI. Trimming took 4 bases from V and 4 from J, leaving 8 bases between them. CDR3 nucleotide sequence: TGTGCCAGCAGTTTTACAGGGTATAATTCACCCCTCCACTTT. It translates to CASSFTGYNSPLHF.

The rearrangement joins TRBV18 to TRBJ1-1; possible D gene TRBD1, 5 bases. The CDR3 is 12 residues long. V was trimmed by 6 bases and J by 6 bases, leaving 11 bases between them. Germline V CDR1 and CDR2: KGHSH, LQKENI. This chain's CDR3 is CASSLGVAEAFF. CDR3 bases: TGTGCCAGCTCCCTAGGGGTGGCTGAAGCTTTCTTT.

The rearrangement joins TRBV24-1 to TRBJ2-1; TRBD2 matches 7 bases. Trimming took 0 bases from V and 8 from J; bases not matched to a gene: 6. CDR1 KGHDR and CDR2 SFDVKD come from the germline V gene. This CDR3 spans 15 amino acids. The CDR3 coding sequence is TGTGCCACCAGTGATTTGAGGGAGGGTGTGGATGAGCAGTTCTTC. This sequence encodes CATSDLREGVDEQFF.

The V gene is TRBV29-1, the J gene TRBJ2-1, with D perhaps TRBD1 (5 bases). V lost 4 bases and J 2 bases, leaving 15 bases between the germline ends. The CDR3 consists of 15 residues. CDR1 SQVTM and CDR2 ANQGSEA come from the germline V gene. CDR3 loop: CSVVFGAGAYNEQFF. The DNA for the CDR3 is TGCAGCGTTGTCTTTGGGGCAGGAGCCTACAATGAGCAGTTCTTC.

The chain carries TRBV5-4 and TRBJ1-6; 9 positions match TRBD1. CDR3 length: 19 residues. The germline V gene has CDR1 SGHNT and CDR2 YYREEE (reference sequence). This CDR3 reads CVSSFRTGVSWGLDSPLHF. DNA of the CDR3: TGTGTTAGCAGCTTCAGGACAGGGGTTTCGTGGGGATTAGATTCACCCCTCCACTTT.

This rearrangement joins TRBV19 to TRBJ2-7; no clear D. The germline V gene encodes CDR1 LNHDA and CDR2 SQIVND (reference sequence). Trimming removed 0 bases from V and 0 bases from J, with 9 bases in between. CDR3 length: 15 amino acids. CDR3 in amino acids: CASSIDGRNSYEQYF. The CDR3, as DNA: TGTGCCAGTAGTATAGATGGCAGAAACTCCTACGAGCAGTACTTC.

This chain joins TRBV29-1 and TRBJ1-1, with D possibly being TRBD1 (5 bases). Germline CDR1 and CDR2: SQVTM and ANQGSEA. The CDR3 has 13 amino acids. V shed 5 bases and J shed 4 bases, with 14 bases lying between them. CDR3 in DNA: TGCAGCGTTTACGGGACTTCGGGCACTGAAGCTTTCTTT. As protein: CSVYGTSGTEAFF.

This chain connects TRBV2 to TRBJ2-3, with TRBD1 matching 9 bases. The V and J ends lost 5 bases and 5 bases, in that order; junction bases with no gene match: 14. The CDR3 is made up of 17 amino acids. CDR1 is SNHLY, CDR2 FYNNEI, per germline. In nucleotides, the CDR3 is TGTGCCAGCAGTCCTCCGCCGGGACAGGGTTTTAGAGATACGCAGTATTTT. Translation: CASSPPPGQGFRDTQYF.

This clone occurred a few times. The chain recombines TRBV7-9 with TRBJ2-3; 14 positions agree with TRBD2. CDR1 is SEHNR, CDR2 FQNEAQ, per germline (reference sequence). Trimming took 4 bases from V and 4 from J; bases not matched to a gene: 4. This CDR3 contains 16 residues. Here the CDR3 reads CASSSGLAGAPDTQYF. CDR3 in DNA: TGTGCCAGCAGCTCGGGACTAGCGGGAGCTCCAGATACGCAGTATTTT. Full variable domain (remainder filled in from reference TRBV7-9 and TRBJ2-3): DTGVSQNPRHKITKRGQNVTFRCDPISEHNRLYWYRQTLGQGPEFLTYFQNEAQLEKSRLLSDRFSAERPKGSFSTLEIQRTEQGDSAMYLCASSSGLAGAPDTQYFGPGTRLTVL.

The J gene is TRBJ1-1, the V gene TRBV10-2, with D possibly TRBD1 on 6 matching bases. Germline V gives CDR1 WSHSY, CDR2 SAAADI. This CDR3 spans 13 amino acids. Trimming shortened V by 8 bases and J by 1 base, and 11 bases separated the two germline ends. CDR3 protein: CASGGQTNTEAFF. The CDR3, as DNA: TGCGCCAGCGGCGGACAGACGAACACTGAAGCTTTCTTT.

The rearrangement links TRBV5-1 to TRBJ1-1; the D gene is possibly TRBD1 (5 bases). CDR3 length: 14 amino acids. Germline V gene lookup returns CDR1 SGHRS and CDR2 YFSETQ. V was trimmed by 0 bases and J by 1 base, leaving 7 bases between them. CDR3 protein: CASSLGGANTEAFF. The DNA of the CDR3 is TGCGCCAGCAGCTTGGGGGGCGCGAACACTGAAGCTTTCTTT. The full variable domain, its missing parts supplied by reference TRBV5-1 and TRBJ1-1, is KAGVTQTPRYLIKTRGQQVTLSCSPISGHRSVSWYQQTPGQGLQFLFEYFSETQRNKGNFPGRFSGRQFSNSRSEMNVSTLELGDSALYLCASSLGGANTEAFFGQGTRLTVV.

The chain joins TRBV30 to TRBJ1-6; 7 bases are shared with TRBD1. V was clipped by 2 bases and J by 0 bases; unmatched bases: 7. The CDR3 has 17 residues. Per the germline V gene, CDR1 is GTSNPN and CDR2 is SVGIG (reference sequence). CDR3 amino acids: CAWSSPGQSSYNSPLHF. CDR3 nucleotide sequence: TGTGCCTGGAGTTCCCCGGGACAGAGCTCCTATAATTCACCCCTCCACTTT. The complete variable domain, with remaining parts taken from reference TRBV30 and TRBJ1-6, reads SQTIHQWPATLVQPVGSPLSLECTVEGTSNPNLYWYRQAAGRGLQLLFYSVGIGQISSEVPQNLSASRPQDRQFILSSKKLLLSDSGFYLCAWSSPGQSSYNSPLHFGNGTRLTVT.

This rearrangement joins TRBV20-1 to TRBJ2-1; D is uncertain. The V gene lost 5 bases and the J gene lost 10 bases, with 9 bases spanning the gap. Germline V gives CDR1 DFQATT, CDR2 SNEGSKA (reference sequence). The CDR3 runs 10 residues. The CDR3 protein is CSAPLGEQFF. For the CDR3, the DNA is TGCAGTGCTCCGCTCGGGGAGCAGTTCTTC.

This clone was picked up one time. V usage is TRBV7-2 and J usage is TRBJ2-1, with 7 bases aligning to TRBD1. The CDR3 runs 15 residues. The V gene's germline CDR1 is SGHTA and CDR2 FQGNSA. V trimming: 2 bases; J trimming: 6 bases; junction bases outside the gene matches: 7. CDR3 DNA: TGTGCCAGCAGCTTAAGACAGGGATTTCGCAATGAGCAGTTCTTC. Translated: CASSLRQGFRNEQFF.

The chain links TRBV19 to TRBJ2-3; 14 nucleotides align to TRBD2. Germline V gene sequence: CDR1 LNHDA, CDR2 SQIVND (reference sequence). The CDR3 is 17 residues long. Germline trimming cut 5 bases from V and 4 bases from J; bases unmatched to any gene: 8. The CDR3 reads CASSPHLTSGRADTQYF. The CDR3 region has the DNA TGTGCCAGTAGTCCTCATCTGACTAGCGGGAGGGCAGATACGCAGTATTTT.

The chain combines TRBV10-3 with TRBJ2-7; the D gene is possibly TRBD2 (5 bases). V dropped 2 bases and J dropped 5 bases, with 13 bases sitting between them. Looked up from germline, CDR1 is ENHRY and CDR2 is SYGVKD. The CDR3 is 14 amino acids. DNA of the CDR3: TGTGCCATCAGTGAGGGCGGCCTTAGCGACGAGCAGTACTTC. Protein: CAISEGGLSDEQYF.

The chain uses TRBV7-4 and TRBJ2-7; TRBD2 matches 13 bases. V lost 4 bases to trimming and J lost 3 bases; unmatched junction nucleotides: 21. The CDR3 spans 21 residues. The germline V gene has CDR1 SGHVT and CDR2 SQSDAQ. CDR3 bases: TGTGCCAGCAGCTACTCCCCCAGGACTAGCGGGAGCACGGATCGGAGCTACGAGCAGTACTTC. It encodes CASSYSPRTSGSTDRSYEQYF.

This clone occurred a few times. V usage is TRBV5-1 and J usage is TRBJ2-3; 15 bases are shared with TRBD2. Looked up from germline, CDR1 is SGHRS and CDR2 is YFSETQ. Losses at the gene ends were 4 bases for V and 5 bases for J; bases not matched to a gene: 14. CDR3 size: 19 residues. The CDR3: CASSLGTSGRIQVGDTQYF. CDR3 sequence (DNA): TGCGCCAGCAGCCTAGGGACTAGCGGGAGGATACAAGTTGGAGATACGCAGTATTTT.

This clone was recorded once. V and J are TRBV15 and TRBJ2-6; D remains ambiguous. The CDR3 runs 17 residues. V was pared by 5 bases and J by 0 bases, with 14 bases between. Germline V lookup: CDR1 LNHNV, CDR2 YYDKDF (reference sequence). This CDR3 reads CATSPVGTRSGANVLTF. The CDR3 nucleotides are TGTGCCACCAGCCCCGTCGGTACCCGCTCTGGGGCCAACGTCCTGACTTTC.

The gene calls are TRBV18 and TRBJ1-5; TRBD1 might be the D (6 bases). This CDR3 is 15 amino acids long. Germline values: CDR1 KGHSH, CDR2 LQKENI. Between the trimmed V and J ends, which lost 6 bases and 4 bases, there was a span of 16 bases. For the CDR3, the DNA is TGTGCCAGCTCCCCCTTGCCTCAGGGGAATCAGCCCCAGCATTTT. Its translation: CASSPLPQGNQPQHF.